This T cell receptor (beta chain) comes out of a study of T cell responses to AZD1222 COVID-19 vaccine. Study in general: Second-dose groups at about 4 or about 12 weeks were pooled.

TCRdb's table, derived via immunoSEQ multiplex PCR, lists solely in-frame clones and lacks some. The table includes fewer than 150,000 clones, less than 95% detected once. Germline-derived CDR1 and CDR2 are SGHNT and YENEEA. The CDR3 is made up of 11 amino acids. Between the trimmed V and J ends, which lost 6 bases and 8 bases, there was a span of 10 bases. Points on this clone: As yet, its antigen is unknown.

Overall study findings and caveats: Spike as a whole was targeted by vaccine-associated CD4 TCRs, dominant at 160-218 and 743-854. Most donors were white British, females outnumbered males, and clonal diversity was possibly underestimated. Variant regions that are unmutated are reportedly the target of nearly half of spike-specific TCRs.

The clonotype was recovered from an adult in good health. This material consisted of peripheral blood, taken on day 0 of AZD1222 vaccination. V and J are TRBV11-3 and TRBJ1-1, with a tentative D call TRBD1 (6 bases). The CDR3 spells CASRRGTEAFF. As DNA, the CDR3 is TGTGCCAGCAGGAGGGGGACAGAAGCTTTCTTT.